These T cell receptor beta chains were read from a single sample in a study of CD8 T cells in ankylosing spondylitis. TCRdb itself ran the 5' RACE reads through MiXCR, one entry per CDR3 protein. The repertoire holds approximately 520,000 distinct CDR3 sequences, with approximately 5.3% as singletons. Material for sequencing was blood, either unsorted or a sorted T cell fraction (not recorded which). These receptors all come from a male donor with ankylosing spondylitis. The CDR3 runs from the conserved cysteine through the conserved F or W.

v_call cdr3_aa
TRBV7-2 CASSHTGAVYEQYF
TRBV4-3 CASSQRIATGDHLHF
TRBV12-3/TRBV12-4 CASSRRGAAYGYTF
TRBV6-1 CASSPNSGGGYEQYF
TRBV20-1 CSALNLTPGNYGYTF
TRBV5-1 CASSFGIAETQYF
TRBV29-1 CSVVADPYEQYF
TRBV11-3 CASGYSGANVLTF
TRBV20-1 CSASFGGGEGLYEQYF
TRBV6-5 CASSYLDRGGGGELFF
TRBV7-2 CASSLDTGIYEQYF
TRBV28 CASSFLGLHQPQHF
TRBV20-1 CSAPRQDNYGYTF
TRBV29-1 CSAQGTSGSELQFF
TRBV25-1 CASRENLGDGVPLHF
TRBV4-3 CASSHLQGGSYNEQFF
TRBV12-3/TRBV12-4 CASSSRPLAYEQFF
TRBV20-1 CSAREATGAGYEQYF
TRBV5-1 CASSPTVATNEKLFF
TRBV5-1 CASRASGRASNEQFF
TRBV20-1 CSARGTGAYGYTF
TRBV7-9 CASSGRDRGQNTEAFF